The 23 T cell receptor beta chains below were found in one sample sequenced in a study of blood T cell repertoires in COVID-19. Using immunoSEQ multiplex PCR, the repertoire was profiled, and TCRdb retains in-frame clones only, with some absent. Of roughly 50,000 clones in the sample, approximately 88% were seen once. The sample comprised peripheral blood. All receptors come from a man in his 70s with acute or convalescent COVID-19.

This clone was picked up a small number of times. This chain connects TRBV19 to TRBJ1-2; perhaps TRBD1 as D (6 bases). V was shortened by 0 bases and J by 8 bases, with 16 bases between the two germline ends. The CDR3 length is 15 residues. CDR1 is LNHDA, CDR2 SQIVND, per germline (reference sequence). DNA for the CDR3: TGTGCCAGTAGTATAGATCGCGGGGGCCAGGGAGGCTACACCTTC. Encoded protein: CASSIDRGGQGGYTF. Complete variable domain (other parts from reference TRBV19 and TRBJ1-2): DGGITQSPKYLFRKEGQNVTLSCEQNLNHDAMYWYRQDPGQGLRLIYYSQIVNDFQKGDIAEGYSVSREKKESFPLTVTSAQKNPTAFYLCASSIDRGGQGGYTFGSGTRLTVV.

The rearrangement joins TRBV10-2 to TRBJ1-1; 8 positions match TRBD1. The CDR3 is 14 amino acids. The germline gives CDR1 WSHSY, CDR2 SAAADI. The J segment lost 1 base and the V segment lost 6 bases, leaving 4 bases of the junction unmatched. CDR3 coding DNA: TGCGCCAGCAGGCGGGGACAGGCGAACACTGAAGCTTTCTTT. Protein sequence: CASRRGQANTEAFF.

The gene calls are TRBV29-1 and TRBJ2-5, with TRBD2 identical over 7 bases. Germline V gives CDR1 SQVTM, CDR2 ANQGSEA. V was clipped by 7 bases and J by 5 bases; unmatched bases: 10. The CDR3 totals 13 residues. In DNA, the CDR3 is TGCAGCGCGTATGGGGGGGAAGTGGAGACCCAGTACTTC. It translates to CSAYGGEVETQYF.

This rearrangement joins TRBV6-5 to TRBJ2-7; D is unclear. Germline V CDR1 and CDR2: MNHEY, SVGAGI. The CDR3 length is 15 residues. V lost 8 bases, J lost 5 bases, and 22 bases lay in between. This chain's CDR3 is CASLGHSQSSNEQYF. The DNA for the CDR3 is TGTGCCAGCCTTGGGCACAGCCAGTCCTCGAACGAGCAGTACTTC.

The chain has TRBV30 and TRBJ1-6; a possible D gene is TRBD1 (6 bases). Per germline, CDR1 GTSNPN and CDR2 SVGIG (reference sequence). CDR3 length equals 15 residues. Trimming removed 0 bases at V and 7 bases at J, with 13 bases between. CDR3: CAWSVGRGYNSPLHF. CDR3 coding DNA: TGTGCCTGGAGTGTGGGCAGGGGTTACAATTCACCCCTCCACTTT.

The chain has TRBV27 and TRBJ2-2; 10 bases match TRBD1. The CDR3 is 21 residues long. V shed 5 bases and J 3 bases; nucleotides not matched to a gene: 21. Germline CDR1 reads MNHEY; CDR2 reads SMNVEV (reference sequence). CDR3 residues: CASSGAGTGAVRTSDTGELFF. CDR3 bases: TGTGCCAGCAGTGGCGCCGGGACAGGGGCCGTAAGGACCTCCGACACCGGGGAGCTGTTTTTT.

Only one count was recorded for this clone. The chain recombines TRBV6-5 with TRBJ2-1; 9 nucleotides match TRBD2. The length of the CDR3 is 15 residues. CDR1 MNHEY and CDR2 SVGAGI come from the germline V gene. J lost 9 bases, V lost 2 bases, and 8 bases had no gene match. The CDR3 protein is CASSYPLAGPTEQFF. The CDR3 DNA sequence: TGTGCCAGCAGTTACCCCCTAGCGGGGCCCACTGAGCAGTTCTTC.

The sample holds one count of this clone. The chain is built from TRBV5-4 and TRBJ2-3; the match to TRBD2 covers 12 bases. From germline, CDR1 is SGHNT and CDR2 YYREEE (reference sequence). The V segment lost 4 bases and the J segment 0 bases; nucleotides outside the gene matches: 3. CDR3 size: 16 residues. The CDR3 region is CASSPGLAGSTDTQYF. As DNA, the CDR3 is TGTGCCAGCAGCCCCGGACTAGCGGGGAGCACAGATACGCAGTATTTT.

V gene TRBV19 combines with J gene TRBJ1-2; D is perhaps TRBD1 (6 bases). The CDR3 loop spans 13 amino acids. CDR1 and CDR2 (germline): LNHDA, SQIVND (reference sequence). V was trimmed by 5 bases and J by 3 bases, leaving 10 bases between them. The CDR3 sequence: CASSSTGYYGYTF. The CDR3 DNA sequence: TGTGCCAGTAGTTCGACAGGCTACTATGGCTACACCTTC.

The V gene is TRBV5-3, the J gene TRBJ2-5; tentatively, D is TRBD2 (5 bases). TRBV5-3 belongs to the ORF category, with a function that is uncertain. CDR3 size: 16 residues. The V end was cut by 8 bases, the J end by 5 bases, with 25 bases between. CDR3 protein: CARVKKRLDPGETQYF. CDR3 DNA sequence: TGTGCCAGGGTGAAGAAGCGGCTTGATCCTGGGGAGACCCAGTACTTC.

The chain carries TRBV11-3 and TRBJ1-3; D uncertain. This CDR3 contains 13 residues. From germline, CDR1 is SGHNT and CDR2 YENEEA. The ends were cut back, 1 base at V and 7 bases at J, with 8 bases in the middle. The CDR3 region is CASSLGPGNTIYF. The CDR3 nucleotides are TGTGCCAGCAGCTTAGGCCCCGGGAACACCATATATTTT.

The genes are TRBV6-5 and TRBJ1-2; D call uncertain. Trimming pared 0 bases from V and 6 bases from J, leaving 11 bases between. Looked up from germline, CDR1 is MNHEY and CDR2 is SVGAGI. This CDR3 contains 14 residues. CDR3 coding DNA: TGTGCCAGCAGTTACTCACCGTCCGGGAATGGCTACACCTTC. This gives the protein CASSYSPSGNGYTF.

This sequence joins TRBV4-2 and TRBJ1-6; D perhaps matches TRBD1 (5 bases). The ends were cut back, 0 bases at V and 8 bases at J, with 11 bases in the middle. The CDR3 spans 15 residues. Germline lookup yields CDR1 LGHNA and CDR2 YNFKEQ. This chain's CDR3 is CASSQDLGGDSPLHF. CDR3 coding DNA: TGTGCCAGCAGCCAAGATCTGGGGGGGGATTCACCCCTCCACTTT.

This clone was found once. This chain links TRBV24-1 with TRBJ2-1; TRBD2 aligns across 9 bases. The germline gives CDR1 KGHDR, CDR2 SFDVKD. The CDR3 length is 15 residues. With 3 bases clipped from V and 6 bases from J, the junction kept 5 bases outside the gene matches. The CDR3 spells CATSDAGTSFNEQFF. Here the CDR3 DNA reads TGTGCCACCAGTGATGCCGGGACTAGCTTCAATGAGCAGTTCTTC.

The chain recombines TRBV25-1 with TRBJ2-1; 9 positions match TRBD2. The V and J ends lost 1 base and 8 bases, in that order; junction bases with no gene match: 6. The CDR3 covers 15 residues. The germline CDR1 and CDR2 sequences are MGHDK and SYGVNS. The CDR3 coding sequence is TGTGCCAGCAGTGAATTTGGTAGCGGGAGCGATGAGCAGTTCTTC. Its protein product is CASSEFGSGSDEQFF.

This clone was recorded once. The chain joins TRBV5-6 to TRBJ2-3; TRBD2 aligns across 9 bases. The CDR3 spans 15 residues. The V gene end was trimmed by 4 bases and the J gene end by 6 bases; junction bases not matched to a gene: 9. In germline, CDR1 is SGHDT, CDR2 YYEEEE. The CDR3 coding sequence is TGTGCCAGCAGCCAGGGACTAGCACCTAGGGATACGCAGTATTTT. It encodes CASSQGLAPRDTQYF.

The V gene is TRBV5-1, the J gene TRBJ2-2, with 9 bases identical to TRBD2. The CDR3 is 16 amino acids. The trim removed 3 bases at V and 0 bases at J, leaving 3 bases unmatched. Looked up from germline, CDR1 is SGHRS and CDR2 is YFSETQ. The CDR3 sequence is CASSSRTSANTGELFF. The CDR3 bases are TGCGCCAGCAGCTCCCGGACTAGCGCGAACACCGGGGAGCTGTTTTTT.

This chain connects TRBV6-2 or TRBV6-3 to TRBJ2-3, with a possible D match to TRBD2 (6 bases). Trimming cost V 4 bases and J 1 base, with 15 bases left between them. The CDR3 runs to 16 residues. Per the germline V gene, CDR1 is MNHEY and CDR2 is SVGEGT. The CDR3 DNA reads TGTGCCAGCAGTTTAACGCGGGACTGGCGCACAGATACGCAGTATTTT. Its translation is CASSLTRDWRTDTQYF.

The chain combines TRBV4-1 with TRBJ2-6, with 12 bases identical to TRBD2. CDR1 and CDR2 (germline): MGHRA, YSYEKL. After removal of 5 bases from V and 2 bases from J, the junction contained 4 bases not matched to a gene. This CDR3 is built from 17 residues. The CDR3 DNA reads TGCGCCAGCAGCGCTAGCGGGGGGGAGGCTGGGGCCAACGTCCTGACTTTC. Protein product: CASSASGGEAGANVLTF.

The rearrangement uses TRBV11-2 and TRBJ1-1; TRBD1 might be the D (6 bases). Germline lookup yields CDR1 SGHAT and CDR2 FQNNGV. This CDR3 comprises 15 residues. V was shortened by 0 bases and J by 1 base, with 9 bases between the two germline ends. This chain's CDR3 is CASSLDPGQNTEAFF. CDR3 DNA: TGTGCCAGCAGCTTAGACCCGGGACAGAACACTGAAGCTTTCTTT.

V gene TRBV25-1 combines with J gene TRBJ2-7, with D hard to call. The CDR3 sequence is 12 residues long. Trimming took 3 bases from V and 1 from J, leaving 4 bases between them. The germline gives CDR1 MGHDK, CDR2 SYGVNS. CDR3 in amino acids: CASSDISYEQYF. DNA of the CDR3: TGTGCCAGCAGTGACATTTCCTACGAGCAGTACTTC.

This clone has a single count. The chain couples TRBV5-5 to TRBJ1-4; 9 bases fit TRBD1. The V and J ends lost 0 bases and 8 bases, in that order; junction bases with no gene match: 5. Germline V CDR1 and CDR2: SGHKS, YYEKEE (reference sequence). The CDR3 extends over 15 amino acids. The CDR3 DNA sequence: TGTGCCAGCAGCTTGGATCGGGACAGGGCAGAAAAACTGTTTTTT. Translated, it gives CASSLDRDRAEKLFF.

The CDR3 bases are TGTGCCAGCAGCTTGGCACAAACGAGCACAGATACGCAGTATTTT. It encodes CASSLAQTSTDTQYF. This chain joins TRBV5-4 and TRBJ2-3; no reliable D call. The CDR3 has 15 amino acids. Germline V gene sequence: CDR1 SGHNT, CDR2 YYREEE (reference sequence). Trimming left V 0 bases short and J 0 bases short, with 8 bases between.